The clone carrying this TCR beta chain showed up just a few times. Mismatch with germline at one junction end may stem from a read error. The entry originates in a study of blood T cells in healthy people across ages. Study-wide background: Template switching caught about one barcoded beta molecule for each two T cells.

Every sample gave at least 5 micrograms of total RNA when it was extracted. The CDR3 covers 15 residues. PCR was performed a second time for about 6 to 12 cycles using a sample-barcoded 5' primer and a J-beta primer mix. Via MiXCR, TCRdb re-called the 5' RACE reads, giving one row per CDR3 protein. Of 1 million or so distinct CDR3 sequences in the sample, 40% to 50% were seen once. The clonotype was recovered from a woman aged 55-69 years in good health. Sequenced: blood. The chain has TRBV12-3 or TRBV12-4 and TRBJ2-3, with 10 nucleotides matching TRBD2. In DNA form, the CDR3 reads TGTGCCAGCACTTTAGCGGGAGGCTTGGCAGATACGCAGTATTTT. This encodes CASTLAGGLADTQYF.